The T cell receptor beta chain under discussion was sequenced for a study of T-cell reconstitution after alpha-beta-depleted transplantation in children. Trimming left V 4 bases short and J 4 bases short, with 15 bases between. Per germline, CDR1 SGHRS and CDR2 YFSETQ. This CDR3 is 15 amino acids long. Unique molecular identifiers featured in how the TCRbeta library was prepared. TCRdb used MiXCR to reprocess the PCR reads, holding one entry per CDR3 protein. The sample has a few hundred thousand distinct CDR3 sequences; roughly 30% are singletons. V and J are TRBV5-1 and TRBJ1-3; D gene unclear. The sequence came from a boy under three years old with Wiskott-Aldrich syndrome, due to receive a stem cell transplant. Sequences were derived from PBMCs, sampled before TCRalphabeta/CD19-depleted stem cell transplant. CDR3 sequence reads: CASSPSLRAGNTIYF. DNA for the CDR3: TGCGCCAGCAGCCCCTCCTTACGGGCAGGAAACACCATATATTTT.